The present T cell receptor beta chain was sequenced within a study of Graves' ophthalmopathy and Graves' hyperthyroidism. Germline V lookup: CDR1 LGHNA, CDR2 YSLEER. Trimming removed 3 bases from V and 2 bases from J; junction bases left unmatched: 4. This CDR3 has 15 amino acids. Amplification targeted the TCR beta CDR3 regions, with RNA transcripts as the source material. First-round RT-PCR relied on HTBI primers, and a second-round multiplex PCR came next. Each CDR3 protein gets one entry after TCRdb re-called the multiplex PCR reads with MiXCR. The sample consists of hundreds of thousands of distinct CDR3 sequences, over 40% of them appearing once.

The sample was peripheral blood. The chain uses TRBV4-3 and TRBJ2-7, with 10 bases aligning to TRBD2. The sequence was collected from an adult man with Graves' ophthalmopathy. CDR3 DNA sequence: TGCGCCAGCAGCCACATAGCGGGGGGAACCTACGAGCAGTACTTC. Amino acid sequence: CASSHIAGGTYEQYF.